The clone carrying this TCR beta chain was found once. Its cognate antigen is unknown. Other nucleotide sequences in the sample specify the same CDR3. The data belong to a study of Ad26.COV2.S vaccination and SARS-CoV-2 variants. For the study at large: Intramuscular Ad26.COV2.S doses were given once or twice, 56 days apart.

Findings of the study overall: Vaccine recipients and placebo recipients showed similar non-spike TCR breadth. Vaccinees displayed broader spike-specific TCR repertoires than placebo recipients.

Treatment indicated: some 20 received Ad26.COV2.S at low or high dose, single or two shots; about 5 received placebo; per-sample allocation not given. The investigators took samples on day 63 after the first vaccine or placebo injection. Based in Boston, the donor was an adult of 18-55 years. Germline assignment: CDR1 MNHEY and CDR2 SMNVEV (reference sequence). The CDR3 consists of 12 residues. With 3 bases removed from V and 9 bases from J, the gap between germline ends came to 6 bases. TCRdb keeps only in-frame clones here, not all; method: immunoSEQ multiplex PCR. The table lists 410,000 or so clones, roughly 90% of them singletons.

The TCR originated in a person aged 18-65 years who received the Ad26.COV2.S COVID-19 vaccine or a placebo. The genes are TRBV27 and TRBJ1-6; D ambiguous. The sequencing used peripheral blood, collected in a trial of Ad26.COV2.S vaccine versus placebo. CDR3 residues: CASSFLGSPLHF. For the CDR3, the DNA is TGTGCCAGCAGTTTTCTTGGTTCACCCCTCCACTTT.